What follows describes a single T cell receptor (beta chain). Its specificity is unknown. This entry comes from a study of vaccination effects on CD4 cells after COVID-19. Study background: Convalescent patients (n = two) were sampled 16 days and one week prevaccination.

Profiling relied on immunoSEQ multiplex PCR, and the TCRdb table lists in-frame clones only, not all of them. The repertoire consists of roughly 57,000 clones, with 75% to 85% occurring once and the leading ten covering 4.5% to 5.5%. There are 16 residues in the CDR3. From germline, CDR1 is LGHDT and CDR2 YNNKEL (reference sequence). With V trimmed by 1 base and J by 4 bases, 8 bases remained unmatched. Within the ViraFEST assay, antigen-specific CD4+ T cells underwent expansion with viral peptide pools prior to sequencing. Following an approximately eleven-day culture, CD4+ T cells were purified. Infection dated between March and December 2020, before the Alpha, Beta and Delta variants reached the United States.

V is TRBV3-1 (or the pseudogene TRBV3-2) and J is TRBJ2-7; 9 positions match TRBD2. The sequences come from CD4+ T cells from PBMCs cultured with HIV peptides, collected before COVID-19 vaccination. The subset here: HIV-1 Nef peptide pool negative control/reference culture. The sequence was obtained from a human donor who had a prior SARS-CoV-2 infection. The DNA of the CDR3 is TGTGCCAGCAGCCAAGTGACGGGACTAGCTGATTACGAGCAGTACTTC. It codes for CASSQVTGLADYEQYF.